These 3 T cell receptor beta chains were all obtained from the same sample, sequenced in a study of identical twins (dated by TCRdb to 2016 to 2018). Preparation of the library involved 5' RACE. Data came from an Illumina HiSeq 2000. TCRdb redid the processing of the public reads, applying fastp at Q25 and MiXCR, and retained in-frame beta chains. Entries are consolidated by CDR3 protein sequence, retaining the most common genes and DNA. The sample yields roughly 250,000 distinct CDR3 sequences; around 15% were counted once. The ten largest clonotypes hold about 9% of the sample. Sequences were obtained from memory (CD45RO+) T cells sorted from blood. The cell subset or site label for this specimen denotes: CD45RO+ enriched T cells. The receptors were sampled from a woman under 30 in good health.

This clonotype was counted only a few times. The chain is built from TRBV30 and TRBJ2-7, with 8 bases fitting TRBD1. CDR3 length: 14 residues. Germline V gene sequence: CDR1 GTSNPN, CDR2 SVGIG (reference sequence). Trimming at V came to 6 bases and at J to 2 bases, leaving 9 bases not matched to a gene. CDR3 protein: CACRTTTGAYEQYF. DNA of the CDR3: TGTGCCTGCCGTACCACGACAGGGGCCTACGAGCAGTACTTC.

Concerning this clonotype itself: This clone may be a read error of a much larger clone one base away. The gene calls are TRBV15 and TRBJ2-3; 7 bases map to TRBD2. The CDR3 consists of 15 residues. From germline, CDR1 is LNHNV and CDR2 YYDKDF (reference sequence). CDR3 sequence: CATRRVTSGTDTQYF. In nucleotides, the CDR3 is TGTGCCACCCGCAGGGTAACTAGCGGCACAGATACGCAGTATTTT.

This clonotype was recorded a few times. This chain's CDR3 is CASSFGQSETQYF. DNA of the CDR3: TGCGCCAGCAGCTTCGGACAGTCGGAGACCCAGTACTTC. V and J are TRBV5-1 and TRBJ2-5, with a tentative D call TRBD1 (6 bases). The V gene's germline CDR1 is SGHRS and CDR2 YFSETQ. V shed 2 bases and J shed 5 bases, with 10 bases lying between them. The CDR3 has 13 amino acids.